This entry lists 15 T cell receptor beta chains sequenced from one sample in a study of cytomegalovirus exposure and HLA in healthy donors. The PCR ran on 60 Vbeta and 13 Jbeta primers. The data were produced by immunoSEQ multiplex PCR, yet TCRdb's version contains in-frame clones alone and is incomplete. The repertoire holds approximately 190,000 clones, with about nine tenths as singletons. Sequencing used PBMCs. The origin of the receptors is a boy between 2 and 10 years old in good health and CMV-seronegative.

The chain combines TRBV21-1 with TRBJ2-1; no DNA check was done on the table's D call, TRBD1. TRBV21-1 is marked as a pseudogene. The CDR3 is 11 amino acids. This chain's CDR3 is CASSRHNEQFF. The CDR3 coding sequence is TGTGCCAGCAGCAGGCACAATGAGCAGTTCTTC.

The chain is built from TRBV5-1 and TRBJ2-1; 7 bases agree with TRBD2. The CDR3 is 15 amino acids. Germline values: CDR1 SGHRS, CDR2 YFSETQ. V shed 2 bases and J 7 bases; nucleotides not matched to a gene: 9. CDR3 in amino acids: CASSFSTNGRNEQFF. In nucleotides, the CDR3 is TGCGCCAGCAGCTTCTCCACTAACGGGAGGAATGAGCAGTTCTTC.

The genes are TRBV6-1 and TRBJ2-7, with D possibly being TRBD2 (5 bases). The CDR3 is made up of 14 amino acids. Trimming cost V 1 base and J 3 bases, with 10 bases left between them. Germline V gene data show CDR1 as MNHNS and CDR2 as SASEGT. CDR3 residues: CASSEGTSDYEQYF. In DNA, the CDR3 is TGTGCCAGCAGTGAAGGGACTTCAGACTACGAGCAGTACTTC.

V gene TRBV30 combines with J gene TRBJ1-6; 7 bases are a match to TRBD1. The germline CDR1 and CDR2 sequences are GTSNPN and SVGIG (reference sequence). Germline trimming cut 3 bases from V and 9 bases from J; bases unmatched to any gene: 11. The length of the CDR3 is 15 residues. CDR3 sequence reads: CAWSPSRQGGSPLHF. Written as DNA, the CDR3 is TGTGCCTGGAGCCCATCAAGACAGGGTGGTTCACCCCTCCACTTT.

V gene TRBV7-9 combines with J gene TRBJ2-7, with TRBD1 matching 9 bases. With V trimmed by 5 bases and J by 3 bases, 14 bases remained unmatched. Germline values: CDR1 SEHNR, CDR2 FQNEAQ (reference sequence). This CDR3 has 17 amino acids. In DNA form, the CDR3 reads TGTGCCAGCAGCCCTCCTAACCGGGGACAGGGTCTCTACGAGCAGTACTTC. This codes for CASSPPNRGQGLYEQYF.

V and J are TRBV5-1 and TRBJ1-1; 8 bases fit TRBD1. The CDR3 is 14 amino acids. Germline lookup yields CDR1 SGHRS and CDR2 YFSETQ. J lost 4 bases, V lost 3 bases, and 5 bases had no gene match. The CDR3 bases are TGCGCCAGCAGCTCGGACAGGGAGGCCACTGAAGCTTTCTTT. This encodes CASSSDREATEAFF.

V and J are TRBV2 and TRBJ2-7, with D possibly TRBD2 on 7 matching bases. This CDR3 comprises 13 residues. From germline, CDR1 is SNHLY and CDR2 FYNNEI. The V gene lost 7 bases and the J gene lost 5 bases, with 15 bases spanning the gap. For the CDR3, the DNA is TGTGCCAGCATCGCGGAAGGGGGGGACGAGCAGTACTTC. Translating it yields CASIAEGGDEQYF.

In the case of this clone: The sample contains more than one DNA sequence encoding this CDR3. This chain links TRBV30 with TRBJ2-5, with 7 bases that match TRBD2. The CDR3 totals 11 residues. Germline-derived CDR1 and CDR2 are GTSNPN and SVGIG (reference sequence). V gave up 3 bases and J gave up 7 bases; unmatched junction bases: 2. The CDR3 nucleotides read TGTGCCTGGAGCCGCGGGGGGACCCAGTACTTC. This codes for CAWSRGGTQYF. Together with reference TRBV30 and TRBJ2-5, the CDR3 gives the full variable domain: SQTIHQWPATLVQPVGSPLSLECTVEGTSNPNLYWYRQAAGRGLQLLFYSVGIGQISSEVPQNLSASRPQDRQFILSSKKLLLSDSGFYLCAWSRGGTQYFGPGTRLLVL.

This clone showed up just once. The chain is built from TRBV11-2 and TRBJ2-7, with TRBD1 as a possible D gene (6 bases). In germline, CDR1 is SGHAT, CDR2 FQNNGV. This CDR3 has 13 amino acids. The V end lost 6 bases, the J end lost 7 bases, and 16 bases lay between the germline ends. The CDR3 DNA sequence: TGTGCCAGCAGGACTCTACAGGGTAGGGAGCAGTACTTC. Its protein is CASRTLQGREQYF.

This rearrangement joins TRBV29-1 to TRBJ2-3, with D possibly being TRBD1 (6 bases). CDR3 size: 14 residues. CDR1 is SQVTM, CDR2 ANQGSEA, per germline. Trimming shortened V by 7 bases and J by 6 bases, and 20 bases separated the two germline ends. This CDR3 is CSALRQVTKDTQYF. As DNA, the CDR3 is TGCAGCGCCCTTCGACAGGTAACAAAGGATACGCAGTATTTT.

As concerns this clone: Other DNA variants within this sample encode the same CDR3. The V and J genes are TRBV30 and TRBJ1-1; the D gene is possibly TRBD1 (6 bases). This CDR3 is built from 13 residues. Deletions cut 5 bases from V and 2 bases from J, with 12 bases between. Germline CDR1 GTSNPN, CDR2 SVGIG (reference sequence). The chain's CDR3 is CAWSRGSNTEAFF. The CDR3 nucleotides read TGTGCCTGGTCAAGGGGGAGCAACACTGAAGCTTTCTTT.

The chain couples TRBV6-6 to TRBJ1-3; maybe TRBD1 (5 bases). With 4 bases removed from V and 2 bases from J, the gap between germline ends came to 9 bases. The CDR3 sequence is 14 residues long. The germline V gene encodes CDR1 MNHNY and CDR2 SVGAGI (reference sequence). CDR3 sequence (DNA): TGTGCCAGCAGTTTTCGGGGGACTGGAAACACCATATATTTT. Protein: CASSFRGTGNTIYF.

The genes are TRBV11-2 and TRBJ2-7; TRBD2 matches at 7 bases. V gave up 3 bases and J gave up 4 bases; unmatched junction bases: 6. Germline CDR1 reads SGHAT; CDR2 reads FQNNGV. The CDR3 is 14 residues long. The CDR3: CASSFGGGSYEQYF. DNA of the CDR3: TGTGCCAGCAGCTTTGGGGGGGGGTCGTACGAGCAGTACTTC. Supplemented by reference TRBV11-2 and TRBJ2-7, the full variable domain reads EAGVAQSPRYKIIEKRQSVAFWCNPISGHATLYWYQQILGQGPKLLIQFQNNGVVDDSQLPKDRFSAERLKGVDSTLKIQPAKLEDSAVYLCASSFGGGSYEQYFGPGTRLTVT.

The J gene is TRBJ1-4, the V gene TRBV30, with D tentatively TRBD1 (6 bases). CDR1 GTSNPN and CDR2 SVGIG come from the germline V gene (reference sequence). V lost 4 bases to trimming and J lost 7 bases, with 10 bases between them. The CDR3 runs 12 residues. The CDR3 DNA sequence: TGTGCCTGGAAAAAAGGGGGTGAAAAACTGTTTTTT. Amino acids: CAWKKGGEKLFF.

This rearrangement joins TRBV14 to TRBJ2-5; 7 positions agree with TRBD1. Germline V gene data show CDR1 as SGHDN and CDR2 as FVKESK. There are 14 residues in the CDR3. After removal of 1 base from V and 5 bases from J, the junction contained 4 bases not matched to a gene. CDR3 loop: CASSQVRGLETQYF. The CDR3 DNA is TGTGCCAGCAGCCAAGTCAGGGGGTTGGAGACCCAGTACTTC.